What follows are 4 T cell receptor beta chains derived from one specimen sequenced in a study of Graves' ophthalmopathy and Graves' hyperthyroidism. Amplification of the TCR beta CDR3 regions used RNA transcripts (as template). Investigators did first-round RT-PCR with HTBI primers, then second-round multiplex PCR. TCRdb itself ran the multiplex PCR reads through MiXCR, one entry per CDR3 protein. The table lists roughly 1.1 million distinct CDR3 sequences, about 38% of them singletons. The material sequenced was peripheral blood or thyroid tissue (not recorded which). The origin of the receptors is an adult man with Graves' hyperthyroidism.

This clonotype was counted ten times or more. The chain carries TRBV5-1 and TRBJ2-7; D is uncertain. CDR3 size: 13 residues. V gave up 0 bases and J gave up 6 bases, with 10 bases separating them. Germline V gives CDR1 SGHRS, CDR2 YFSETQ. The CDR3 coding sequence is TGCGCCAGCAGCTTGGCTCCTCTTAGCGAGCAGTACTTC. Translation: CASSLAPLSEQYF. Full variable domain (rest looked up from reference TRBV5-1 and TRBJ2-7): KAGVTQTPRYLIKTRGQQVTLSCSPISGHRSVSWYQQTPGQGLQFLFEYFSETQRNKGNFPGRFSGRQFSNSRSEMNVSTLELGDSALYLCASSLAPLSEQYFGPGTRLTVT.

Ten or more counts support this clonotype. This chain uses TRBV12-3 or TRBV12-4 with TRBJ1-4, with 9 nucleotides matching TRBD1. This CDR3 region has 14 residues. V was clipped by 5 bases and J by 5 bases; unmatched bases: 3. This chain's CDR3 is CASSKGQGNEKLFF. CDR3 DNA: TGTGCCAGCAGTAAAGGACAGGGGAATGAAAAACTGTTTTTT.

The rearrangement links TRBV13 to TRBJ2-3; the match to TRBD2 covers 7 bases. Losses at the gene ends were 8 bases for V and 1 base for J; bases not matched to a gene: 0. Germline V gene lookup returns CDR1 PRHDT and CDR2 FYEKMQ (reference sequence). The CDR3 is made up of 12 amino acids. CDR3 bases: TGTGCCAGCGCGGGGGGCACAGATACGCAGTATTTT. Translated, it gives CASAGGTDTQYF.

This clonotype was found many times. V usage is TRBV5-1 and J usage is TRBJ1-6; D is unresolved. The V gene lost 4 bases and the J gene lost 6 bases, with 8 bases spanning the gap. CDR3 length: 13 residues. The germline V gene encodes CDR1 SGHRS and CDR2 YFSETQ. The DNA for the CDR3 is TGCGCCAGCAGCCTCTCATCTAATTCACCCCTCCACTTT. Protein: CASSLSSNSPLHF.